These 4 T cell receptor beta chains originate from one sample sequenced in a study of PD-1 blockade in mismatch repair-deficient tumors. Sequencing used immunoSEQ multiplex PCR; TCRdb keeps in-frame clones, though not all of them. The sample yields around 49,000 clones, 70% to 85% seen once. This sample comprised PBMCs, obtained before pembrolizumab treatment. These TCRs come from an adult with mismatch repair-deficient cancer.

The chain carries TRBV7-3 and TRBJ1-1; TRBD1 agrees at 8 bases. The J segment lost 0 bases and the V segment lost 4 bases, leaving 10 bases of the junction unmatched. This CDR3 has 17 amino acids. Germline assignment: CDR1 SGHTA and CDR2 FQGTGA. The DNA for the CDR3 is TGTGCCAGCAGCTCGTATTCAGGGGGCCAGGTGAACACTGAAGCTTTCTTT. Protein product: CASSSYSGGQVNTEAFF.

The V gene is TRBV4-1, the J gene TRBJ2-4; maybe TRBD1 (6 bases). V was shortened by 3 bases and J by 0 bases, with 18 bases between the two germline ends. CDR3 length equals 18 residues. Germline V gene sequence: CDR1 MGHRA, CDR2 YSYEKL. The DNA of the CDR3 is TGCGCCAGCAGCCACGGGCAGGGGCCTAACCTAGCCAAAAACATTCAGTACTTC. As protein: CASSHGQGPNLAKNIQYF.

The V gene is TRBV11-2, the J gene TRBJ2-7, with 8 bases aligning to TRBD2. The germline gives CDR1 SGHAT, CDR2 FQNNGV. Trimming removed 5 bases from V and 4 bases from J; junction bases left unmatched: 10. CDR3 length: 15 amino acids. CDR3 bases: TGTGCCAGCAGCACCAGGGGTAGCGGGATGTACGAGCAGTACTTC. Protein product: CASSTRGSGMYEQYF.

The genes are TRBV11-3 and TRBJ1-1, with a possible D match to TRBD1 (6 bases). The CDR3 has 13 residues. Germline CDR1 SGHNT, CDR2 YENEEA. V was pared by 3 bases and J by 4 bases, with 9 bases between. In nucleotides, the CDR3 is TGTGCCAGCAGCTTTGACAGGACCACTGAAGCTTTCTTT. Encoded protein: CASSFDRTTEAFF.